These T cell receptor beta chains were read from a single sample in a study of blood T cell repertoires in COVID-19. Data came from immunoSEQ multiplex PCR; TCRdb stores just in-frame clones and leaves some out. The sample shows roughly 180,000 clones, more than 80% of them seen only once. The sequencing sample was made of PBMCs or T cells enriched from blood (not recorded which). The receptors derive from a man in his forties who had recovered from COVID-19. CDR3s include the opening cysteine and the closing phenylalanine or tryptophan. The D gene is left open where the match is weak. Some rows mark clone size as missing; the rest say once, few, many or name a class of expanded clone.

D gene: TRBD2
J gene: TRBJ2-3
V gene: TRBV5-4
clone size: .
CDR3 DNA: TGTGCCAGCAGCCGGGCGGGGGGATACACAGATACGCAGTATTTT
CDR3 protein: CASSRAGGYTDTQYF

D gene: .
J gene: TRBJ1-5
V gene: TRBV19
clone size: .
CDR3 DNA: TGTGCCAGTAGTTTTGCGGAGGGATACAATCAGCCCCAGCATTTT
CDR3 protein: CASSFAEGYNQPQHF

D gene: TRBD1
J gene: TRBJ2-1
V gene: TRBV7-6
clone size: .
CDR3 DNA: TGTGCCAGCAGCTACGCGAGGGGACAGGCCAATGAGCAGTTCTTC
CDR3 protein: CASSYARGQANEQFF

D gene: .
J gene: TRBJ1-3
V gene: TRBV5-5
clone size: .
CDR3 DNA: TGTGCCAGCAGCCAATACCCCGGGATTAGAAACACCATATATTTT
CDR3 protein: CASSQYPGIRNTIYF

D gene: TRBD2
J gene: TRBJ2-1
V gene: TRBV28
clone size: .
CDR3 DNA: TGTGCCAGCAGTGTTCTAGCGGGGCAGAGCTCCTACAATGAGCAGTTCTTC
CDR3 protein: CASSVLAGQSSYNEQFF

D gene: TRBD2
J gene: TRBJ2-2
V gene: TRBV12-5
clone size: .
CDR3 DNA: TGTGCTAGTGGTTTGGCAGTACGGGAGGCCGGGGAGCTGTTTTTT
CDR3 protein: CASGLAVREAGELFF

D gene: TRBD2
J gene: TRBJ2-1
V gene: TRBV6-1
clone size: .
CDR3 DNA: TGTGCCAGCAGTGAACTAGCGGGGGGATACAATGAGCAGTTCTTC
CDR3 protein: CASSELAGGYNEQFF

D gene: TRBD2
J gene: TRBJ2-1
V gene: TRBV7-2
clone size: .
CDR3 DNA: TGTGCCAGCAGCTTATTAGGGTTAGCGGGTACCTACAATGAGCAGTTCTTC
CDR3 protein: CASSLLGLAGTYNEQFF

D gene: .
J gene: TRBJ1-5
V gene: TRBV5-6
clone size: .
CDR3 DNA: TGTGCCAGCAGCTTGATGCGAATCGTCACAGGAGTAAGTCAGCCCCAGCATTTT
CDR3 protein: CASSLMRIVTGVSQPQHF

D gene: TRBD1
J gene: TRBJ1-1
V gene: TRBV5-6
clone size: .
CDR3 DNA: TGTGCCAGCAGCTCGTACCGATTGGACAGGCCAATGAACACTGAAGCTTTCTTT
CDR3 protein: CASSSYRLDRPMNTEAFF

D gene: .
J gene: TRBJ1-2
V gene: TRBV19
clone size: once
CDR3 DNA: TGTGCCAGTGTGAACAGTCGACATGGCTACACCTTC
CDR3 protein: CASVNSRHGYTF

D gene: .
J gene: TRBJ1-5
V gene: TRBV28
clone size: .
CDR3 DNA: TGTGCCAGCGGGGGGGGAGATCAGCCCCAGCATTTT
CDR3 protein: CASGGGDQPQHF

D gene: .
J gene: TRBJ1-1
V gene: TRBV30
clone size: .
CDR3 DNA: TGTGCCTGGATACCAGGGGCCACTGAAGCTTTCTTT
CDR3 protein: CAWIPGATEAFF

D gene: .
J gene: TRBJ1-1
V gene: TRBV11-2
clone size: .
CDR3 DNA: TGTGCCAGCAGCCTTCCACTTGAAGCTTTCTTT
CDR3 protein: CASSLPLEAFF

D gene: TRBD2
J gene: TRBJ2-3
V gene: TRBV6-4
clone size: .
CDR3 DNA: TGTGCCAGCAAGTCGGGGGGAGACACAGATACGCAGTATTTT
CDR3 protein: CASKSGGDTDTQYF

D gene: .
J gene: TRBJ2-7
V gene: TRBV24-1
clone size: .
CDR3 DNA: TGTGCCACCAGTGATTACGACAACGAGCAGTACTTC
CDR3 protein: CATSDYDNEQYF

D gene: .
J gene: TRBJ2-1
V gene: TRBV28
clone size: .
CDR3 DNA: TGTGCCAGCAGTTTGTTACACGTTTACAATGAGCAGTTCTTC
CDR3 protein: CASSLLHVYNEQFF

D gene: .
J gene: TRBJ2-7
V gene: TRBV25-1
clone size: .
CDR3 DNA: TGTGCCACCGTTTTAAACAGGGTAGTGAACGAGCAGTACTTC
CDR3 protein: CATVLNRVVNEQYF

D gene: TRBD1
J gene: TRBJ2-5
V gene: TRBV4-1
clone size: .
CDR3 DNA: TGCGCCAGCAGCACGACAGGGATGTGGGAGACCCAGTACTTC
CDR3 protein: CASSTTGMWETQYF